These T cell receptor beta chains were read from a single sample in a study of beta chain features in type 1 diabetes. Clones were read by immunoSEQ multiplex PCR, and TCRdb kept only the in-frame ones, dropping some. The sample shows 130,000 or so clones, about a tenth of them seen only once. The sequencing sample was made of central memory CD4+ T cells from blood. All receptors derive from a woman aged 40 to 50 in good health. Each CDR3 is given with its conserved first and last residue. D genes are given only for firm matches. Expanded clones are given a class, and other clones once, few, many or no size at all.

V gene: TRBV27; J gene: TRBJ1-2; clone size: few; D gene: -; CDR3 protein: CASSRQDNYGYTF; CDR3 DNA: TGTGCCAGCAGTCGACAGGATAACTATGGCTACACCTTC
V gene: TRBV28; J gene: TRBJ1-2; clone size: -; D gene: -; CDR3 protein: CASSTSGWTGYTF; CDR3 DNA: TGTGCCAGCAGCACATCAGGGTGGACTGGCTACACCTTC
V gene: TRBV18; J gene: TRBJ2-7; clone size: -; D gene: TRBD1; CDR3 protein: CASSPGQVQGQDEQYF; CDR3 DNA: TGTGCCAGCTCACCAGGACAGGTCCAAGGTCAGGACGAGCAGTACTTC
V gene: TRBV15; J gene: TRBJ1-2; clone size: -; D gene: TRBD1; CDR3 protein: CATSVPGTAYGYTF; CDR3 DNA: TGTGCCACCAGCGTGCCTGGGACAGCCTATGGCTACACCTTC
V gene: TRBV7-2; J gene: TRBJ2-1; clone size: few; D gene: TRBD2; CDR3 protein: CASSFSGTSEGEQFF; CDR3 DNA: TGTGCCAGCAGCTTCTCCGGGACTAGCGAGGGTGAGCAGTTCTTC
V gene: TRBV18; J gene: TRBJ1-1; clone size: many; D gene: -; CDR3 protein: CASSLGLFRSTNTEAFF; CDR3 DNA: TGTGCCAGCTCACTCGGACTGTTTAGGTCGACGAACACTGAAGCTTTCTTT
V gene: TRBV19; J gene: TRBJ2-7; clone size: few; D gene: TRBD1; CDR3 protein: CASSTRTGGEQYF; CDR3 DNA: TGTGCCAGTAGTACCCGGACAGGGGGCGAGCAGTACTTC
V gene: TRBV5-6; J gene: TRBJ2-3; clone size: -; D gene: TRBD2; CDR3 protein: CASSGTSLGDTQYF; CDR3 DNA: TGTGCCAGCAGCGGGACTAGTTTGGGAGATACGCAGTATTTT
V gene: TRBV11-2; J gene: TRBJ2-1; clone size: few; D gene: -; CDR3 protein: CASSLVGGLGARDNEQFF; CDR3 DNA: TGTGCCAGCAGCTTAGTAGGTGGTCTGGGGGCGAGGGACAATGAGCAGTTCTTC
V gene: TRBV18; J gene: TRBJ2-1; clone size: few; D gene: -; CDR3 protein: CASSPPYGRDAGDEQFF; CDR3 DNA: TGTGCCAGCTCACCACCGTATGGGCGGGATGCCGGCGATGAGCAGTTCTTC
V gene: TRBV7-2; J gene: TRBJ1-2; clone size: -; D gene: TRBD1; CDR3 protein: CASSPLIRQGAWYGYTF; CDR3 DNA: TGTGCCAGCTCTCCCTTAATTAGGCAGGGGGCTTGGTATGGCTACACCTTC
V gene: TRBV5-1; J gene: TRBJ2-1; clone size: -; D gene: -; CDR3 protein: CASSLGQPYEQFF; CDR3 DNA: TGCGCCAGCAGCTTGGGACAGCCGTATGAGCAGTTCTTC
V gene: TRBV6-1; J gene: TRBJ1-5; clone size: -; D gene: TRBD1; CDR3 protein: CASRVDRGQPQHF; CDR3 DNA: TGTGCCAGCAGGGTGGACAGGGGTCAGCCCCAGCATTTT
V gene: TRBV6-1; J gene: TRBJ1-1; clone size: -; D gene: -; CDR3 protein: CASSEWQKNTEAFF; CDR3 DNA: TGTGCCAGCAGTGAATGGCAGAAGAACACTGAAGCTTTCTTT
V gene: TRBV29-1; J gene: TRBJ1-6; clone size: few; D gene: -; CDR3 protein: CSVEEGASPLHF; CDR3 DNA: TGCAGCGTTGAAGAAGGGGCATCACCCCTCCACTTT
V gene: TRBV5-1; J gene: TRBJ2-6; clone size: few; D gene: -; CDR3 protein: CASRGEGAGANVLTF; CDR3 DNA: TGCGCCAGCAGGGGCGAGGGGGCTGGGGCCAACGTCCTGACTTTC
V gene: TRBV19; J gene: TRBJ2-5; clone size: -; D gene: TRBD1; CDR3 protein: CASSPTGGMETQYF; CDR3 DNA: TGTGCCAGTAGCCCTACAGGGGGCATGGAGACCCAGTACTTC